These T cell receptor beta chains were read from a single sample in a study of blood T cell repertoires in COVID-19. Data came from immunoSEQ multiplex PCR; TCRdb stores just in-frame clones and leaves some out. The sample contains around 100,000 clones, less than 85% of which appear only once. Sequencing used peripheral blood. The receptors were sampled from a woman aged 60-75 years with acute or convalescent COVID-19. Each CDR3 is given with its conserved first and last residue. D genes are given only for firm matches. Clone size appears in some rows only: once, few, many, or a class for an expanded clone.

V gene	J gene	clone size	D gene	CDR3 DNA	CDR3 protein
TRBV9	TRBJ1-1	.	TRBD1	TGTGCCAGCAGCGTAGCCGACAGGGTAGGGGAAGCTTTCTTT	CASSVADRVGEAFF
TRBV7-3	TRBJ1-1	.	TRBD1	TGTGCCAGCAGCTCAGGGACAGGGGGGACTGAAGCTTTCTTT	CASSSGTGGTEAFF
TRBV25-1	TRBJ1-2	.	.	TGTGCCAGCAGTGTTACAGGGATAGGTTTTCGGAACTATGGCTACACCTTC	CASSVTGIGFRNYGYTF
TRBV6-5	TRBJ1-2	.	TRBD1	TGTGCCAGCAGGCAACAGGGGGCGGGGGGCTACACCTTC	CASRQQGAGGYTF
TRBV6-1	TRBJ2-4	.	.	TGTGCCAGCAGTGAAGGCGGGGCTAGAGCCAAAAACATTCAGTACTTC	CASSEGGARAKNIQYF
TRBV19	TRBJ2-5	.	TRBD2	TGTGCCAGTAGTATCGGACTAGGAAAGACCCAGTACTTC	CASSIGLGKTQYF
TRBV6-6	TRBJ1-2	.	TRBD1	TGTGCCAGCACCCACAGGGGTCGGGCTGGCTACACCTTC	CASTHRGRAGYTF
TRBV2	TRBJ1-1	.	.	TGTGCCAGCAGTTTCGGGAACACTGAAGCTTTCTTT	CASSFGNTEAFF
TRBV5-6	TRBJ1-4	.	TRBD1	TGTGCCAGCAGCCTCCGACAGGGTACTGAAAAACTGTTTTTT	CASSLRQGTEKLFF
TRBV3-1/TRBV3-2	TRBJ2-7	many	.	TGTGCCAGCAGCCAGGACTCAGGCTATAAGCAGTACTTC	CASSQDSGYKQYF
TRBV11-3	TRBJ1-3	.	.	TGTGCCAGCAGCCCAACTCGGGGGTCTGGAAACACCATATATTTT	CASSPTRGSGNTIYF
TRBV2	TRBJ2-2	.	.	TGTGCCAGCATGGGCGTCGCGAACACCGGGGAGCTGTTTTTT	CASMGVANTGELFF
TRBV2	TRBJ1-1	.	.	TGTGCCAGCAGTGTGGGGGCCCTTTATATGAACACTGAAGCTTTCTTT	CASSVGALYMNTEAFF
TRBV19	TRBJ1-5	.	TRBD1	TGTGCCAGTAGGGACAGGGAGGTGGATCAGCCCCAGCATTTT	CASRDREVDQPQHF
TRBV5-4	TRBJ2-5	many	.	TGTGCCAGCAGCTTGTCTGGGAGTTCGGAGACCCAGTACTTC	CASSLSGSSETQYF
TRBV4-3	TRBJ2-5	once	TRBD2	TGCGCCAGCAGCCCTTGGGGGAGCGGGGGGAACCAAGAGACCCAGTACTTC	CASSPWGSGGNQETQYF
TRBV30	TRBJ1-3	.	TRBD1	TGTGCCTGGACGGGACAGGGGTCCTCTGGAAACACCATATATTTT	CAWTGQGSSGNTIYF
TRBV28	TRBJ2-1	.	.	TGTGCCAGCAGTTCCGCCGCAGGGGGGTCCTACAATGAGCAGTTCTTC	CASSSAAGGSYNEQFF
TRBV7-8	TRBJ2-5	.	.	TGTGCCAGCAGCTTACACAGGCAAGAGACCCAGTACTTC	CASSLHRQETQYF
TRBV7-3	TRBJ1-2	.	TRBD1	TGTGCCAGCAGCCGACAGGGTGATGGCTACACCTTC	CASSRQGDGYTF
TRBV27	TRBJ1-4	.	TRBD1	TGTGCCAGCAGTCCCCCAGGGGGCAGAGAAAAACTGTTTTTT	CASSPPGGREKLFF
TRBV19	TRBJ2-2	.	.	TGTGCCAGTAGTATAGATGGTCAGGTCTCGAACACCGGGGAGCTGTTTTTT	CASSIDGQVSNTGELFF
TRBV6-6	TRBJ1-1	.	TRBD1	TGTGCCAGCAGCCCCCGACAGGGAAGTGAAGCTTTCTTT	CASSPRQGSEAFF
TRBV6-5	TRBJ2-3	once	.	TGTGCCAGCAAGCTGCTTGCCAACGAGGCAGATACGCAGTATTTT	CASKLLANEADTQYF
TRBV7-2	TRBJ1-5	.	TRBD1	TGTGCCAGCAGCTTGCACAGGGGCGGCAATCAGCCCCAGCATTTT	CASSLHRGGNQPQHF
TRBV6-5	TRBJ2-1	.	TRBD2	TGTGCCAGCAGTTACTGGCGGGCGGGGGGGACGGATGAGCAGTTCTTC	CASSYWRAGGTDEQFF
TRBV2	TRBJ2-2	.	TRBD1	TGTGCCAGCAGTGACTGGGACAGGGTGTTGAACGGGGAGCTGTTTTTT	CASSDWDRVLNGELFF
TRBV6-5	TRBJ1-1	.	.	TGTGCCAGCAAGCGGAACACTGAAGCTTTCTTT	CASKRNTEAFF
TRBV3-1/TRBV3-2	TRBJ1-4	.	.	TGTGCCAGCAGCCAAGAAAGGTTAAGAGGTGGAAAACTGTTTTTT	CASSQERLRGGKLFF
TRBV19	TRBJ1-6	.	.	TGTGCCAGTAGAAATGGGGGGAATTCACCCCTCCACTTT	CASRNGGNSPLHF
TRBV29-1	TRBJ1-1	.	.	TGCAGCGTCATGACTTCACGAGCTTTCTTT	CSVMTSRAFF
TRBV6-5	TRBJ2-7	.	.	TGTGCCAGCCAACAGGTCTACGAGCAGTACTTC	CASQQVYEQYF
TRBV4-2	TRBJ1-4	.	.	TGTGCCAGCAGCCGTCAACGCACAGGAGGGGATGAAAAACTGTTTTTT	CASSRQRTGGDEKLFF
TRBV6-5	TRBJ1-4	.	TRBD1	TGTGCCAGCAGGAGGGGGCGTGCAACTAATGAAAAACTGTTTTTT	CASRRGRATNEKLFF
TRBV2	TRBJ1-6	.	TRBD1	TGTGCCAGCAGTGTGGACAGGGTCAATTCACCCCTCCACTTT	CASSVDRVNSPLHF
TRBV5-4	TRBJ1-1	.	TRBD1	TGTGCCAGCAGCGGGAGGACAGGGAGGGCCACTGAAGCTTTCTTT	CASSGRTGRATEAFF
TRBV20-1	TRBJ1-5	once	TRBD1	TGCAGTGCTAGTGGAGGCAGGGGGAATCAGCCCCAGCATTTT	CSASGGRGNQPQHF
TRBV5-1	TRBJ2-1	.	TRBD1	TGCGCCAGCAGTCACGCGGACAGGAGTGACAATGAGCAGTTCTTC	CASSHADRSDNEQFF
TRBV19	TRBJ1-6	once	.	TGTGCCAGTAGTGCCCCCGGGAGTTCACCCCTCCACTTT	CASSAPGSSPLHF
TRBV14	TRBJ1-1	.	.	TGTGCCAGCAGCCCCCGACAGCCGAACACTGAAGCTTTCTTT	CASSPRQPNTEAFF
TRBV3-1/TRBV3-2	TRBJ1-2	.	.	TGTGCCAGCAGCCAAGAAGGCCTTTTGACCCTTCGGGACTATGGCTACACCTTC	CASSQEGLLTLRDYGYTF
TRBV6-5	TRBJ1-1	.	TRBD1	TGTGCCAGCAGGCCGCGACAGGGGACTGAAGCTTTCTTT	CASRPRQGTEAFF